The present T cell receptor (beta chain) was sequenced within a study of T cells expressing NK-cell markers. TCRdb re-called the 5' RACE reads; one entry per CDR3 protein, DNA not given. This sample's table reports 550,000 to 600,000 distinct CDR3 sequences. The CDR3 has 16 residues. Per germline, CDR1 SGHDT and CDR2 YYEEEE. This chain links TRBV5-6 with TRBJ2-5; TCRdb's D gene call, TRBD2, goes unchecked for lack of DNA. This TCR came from a man between 18 and 29 years old in good health. Sequenced sample: blood T cells: a sorted CD56 or NKG2C T cell subset, CD4+ or CD8+ T cells, or bulk PBMC T cells (not recorded which). The CDR3 region is CASIPFAQVAGETQYF.